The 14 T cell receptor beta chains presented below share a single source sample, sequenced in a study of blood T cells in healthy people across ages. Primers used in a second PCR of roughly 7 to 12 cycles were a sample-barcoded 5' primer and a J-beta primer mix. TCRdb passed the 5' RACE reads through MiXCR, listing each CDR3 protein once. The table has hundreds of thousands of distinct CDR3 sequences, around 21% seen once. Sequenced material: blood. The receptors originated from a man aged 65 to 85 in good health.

The CDR3 DNA reads TGTGCCAGCAGCCCCTCATCTAGCGGCCCTACGCAGTATTTT. Protein product: CASSPSSSGPTQYF. The chain has TRBV3-1 and TRBJ2-3; 7 positions agree with TRBD2. The CDR3 spans 14 residues. Germline trimming cut 4 bases from V and 8 bases from J; bases unmatched to any gene: 9. CDR1 and CDR2 (germline): LGHDT, YNNKEL (reference sequence).

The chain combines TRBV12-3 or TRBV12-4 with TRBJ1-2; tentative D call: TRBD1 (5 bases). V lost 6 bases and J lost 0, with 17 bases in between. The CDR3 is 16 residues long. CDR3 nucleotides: TGTGCCAGCAGGTCGTGGACTCCGGGACCTAACTATGGCTACACCTTC. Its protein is CASRSWTPGPNYGYTF.

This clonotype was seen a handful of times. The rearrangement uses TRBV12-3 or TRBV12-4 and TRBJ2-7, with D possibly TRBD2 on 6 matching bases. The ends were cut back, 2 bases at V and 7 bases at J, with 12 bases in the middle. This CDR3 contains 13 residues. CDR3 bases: TGTGCCAGCAGTTTAATCGGGGCGGGAGAGCAGTACTTC. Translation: CASSLIGAGEQYF.

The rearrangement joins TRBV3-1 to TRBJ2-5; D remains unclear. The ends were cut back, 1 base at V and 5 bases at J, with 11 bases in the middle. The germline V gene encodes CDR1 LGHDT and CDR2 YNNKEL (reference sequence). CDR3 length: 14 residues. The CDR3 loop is CASSQGKGSETQYF. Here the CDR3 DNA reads TGTGCCAGCAGCCAAGGAAAAGGATCGGAGACCCAGTACTTC.

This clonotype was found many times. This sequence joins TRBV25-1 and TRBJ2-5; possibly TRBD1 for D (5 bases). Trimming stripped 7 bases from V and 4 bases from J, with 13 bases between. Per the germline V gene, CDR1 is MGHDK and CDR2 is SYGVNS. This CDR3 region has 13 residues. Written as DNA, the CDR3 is TGTGCCAGCAATAGAAGAACAGGAGAGACCCAGTACTTC. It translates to CASNRRTGETQYF. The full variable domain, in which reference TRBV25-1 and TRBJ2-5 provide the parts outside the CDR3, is EADIYQTPRYLVIGTGKKITLECSQTMGHDKMYWYQQDPGMELHLIHYSYGVNSTEKGDLSSESTVSRIRTEHFPLTLESARPSHTSQYLCASNRRTGETQYFGPGTRLLVL.

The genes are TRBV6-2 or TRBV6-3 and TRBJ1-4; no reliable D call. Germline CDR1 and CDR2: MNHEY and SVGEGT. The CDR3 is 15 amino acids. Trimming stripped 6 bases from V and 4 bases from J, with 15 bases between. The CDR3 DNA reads TGTGCCAGCAGACTCCGGAGGACCGATAATGAAAAACTGTTTTTT. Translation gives CASRLRRTDNEKLFF.

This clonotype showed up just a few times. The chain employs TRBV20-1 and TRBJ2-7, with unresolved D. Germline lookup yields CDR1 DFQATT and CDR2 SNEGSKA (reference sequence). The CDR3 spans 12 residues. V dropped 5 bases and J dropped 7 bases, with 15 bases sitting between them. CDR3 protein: CSAPRGKSEQYF. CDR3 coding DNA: TGCAGTGCTCCCCGAGGAAAAAGTGAGCAGTACTTC.

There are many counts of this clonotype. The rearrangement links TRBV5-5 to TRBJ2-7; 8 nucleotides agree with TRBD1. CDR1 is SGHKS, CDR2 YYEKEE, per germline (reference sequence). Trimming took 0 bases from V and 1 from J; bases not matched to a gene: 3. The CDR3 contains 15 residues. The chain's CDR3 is CASSLGQGASYEQYF. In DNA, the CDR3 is TGTGCCAGCAGCTTGGGGCAGGGGGCTTCCTACGAGCAGTACTTC.

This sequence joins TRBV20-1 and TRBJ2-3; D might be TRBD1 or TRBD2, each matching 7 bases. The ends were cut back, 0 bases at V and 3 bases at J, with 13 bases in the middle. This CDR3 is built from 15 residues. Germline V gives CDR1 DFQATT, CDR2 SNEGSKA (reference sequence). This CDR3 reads CSARDPQGGTDTQYF. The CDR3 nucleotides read TGCAGTGCTAGAGATCCGCAGGGGGGGACAGATACGCAGTATTTT.

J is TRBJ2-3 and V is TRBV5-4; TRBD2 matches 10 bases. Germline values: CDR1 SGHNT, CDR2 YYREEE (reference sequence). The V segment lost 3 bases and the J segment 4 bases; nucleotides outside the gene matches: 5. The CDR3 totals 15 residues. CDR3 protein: CASSSAGGPADTQYF. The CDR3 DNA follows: TGTGCCAGCAGCTCAGCGGGAGGGCCGGCAGATACGCAGTATTTT.

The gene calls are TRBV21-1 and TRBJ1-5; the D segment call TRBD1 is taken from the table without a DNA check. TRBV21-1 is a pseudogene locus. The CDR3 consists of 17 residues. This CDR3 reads CASSKGTRQDSNQPQHF. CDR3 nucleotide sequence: TGTGCCAGCAGCAAGGGTACCCGACAGGATAGCAATCAGCCCCAGCATTTT.

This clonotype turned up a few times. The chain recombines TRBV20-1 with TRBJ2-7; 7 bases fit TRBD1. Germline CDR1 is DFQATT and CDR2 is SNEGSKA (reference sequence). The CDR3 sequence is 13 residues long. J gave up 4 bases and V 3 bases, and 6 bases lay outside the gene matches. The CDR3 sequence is CSASRRGLYEQYF. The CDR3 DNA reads TGCAGTGCTAGCCGAAGGGGGCTGTACGAGCAGTACTTC.

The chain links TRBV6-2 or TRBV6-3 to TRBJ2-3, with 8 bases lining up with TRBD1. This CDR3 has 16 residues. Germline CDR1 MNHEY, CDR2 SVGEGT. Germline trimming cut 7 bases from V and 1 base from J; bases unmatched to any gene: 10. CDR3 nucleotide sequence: TGTGCCAGCACCTACACAGGGGGGAGAGGCACAGATACGCAGTATTTT. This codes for CASTYTGGRGTDTQYF.

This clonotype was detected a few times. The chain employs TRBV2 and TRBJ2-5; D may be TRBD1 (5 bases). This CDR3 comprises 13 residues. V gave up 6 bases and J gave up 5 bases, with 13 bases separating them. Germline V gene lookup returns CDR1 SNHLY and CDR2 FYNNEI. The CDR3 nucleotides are TGTGCCAGCAGGACTGACAGTACGGAGACCCAGTACTTC. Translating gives CASRTDSTETQYF.